The 19 T cell receptor beta chains below were found in one sample sequenced in a study of T cell responses to AZD1222 COVID-19 vaccine. The data were produced by immunoSEQ multiplex PCR, yet TCRdb's version contains in-frame clones alone and is incomplete. The profile covers fewer than 200,000 clones, with about 90% appearing a single time and 1.5% to 2% taken by the ten largest. The source was peripheral blood, collected on day 0 of AZD1222 vaccination. Receptors originate from an adult in good health.

The CDR3 loop is CASSPIPGGGGEQFF. Written as DNA, the CDR3 is TGTGCCAGCAGCCCGATTCCGGGAGGGGGAGGTGAGCAGTTCTTC. The chain carries TRBV3-1 (or the pseudogene TRBV3-2) and TRBJ2-1, with 8 bases lining up with TRBD2. Germline CDR1 and CDR2: LGHDT and YNNKEL (reference sequence). This CDR3 spans 15 amino acids. The junction had 11 bases not matched to a gene; V was cut back by 4 bases and J by 9 bases.

The chain has TRBV5-1 and TRBJ2-3, with a possible D match to TRBD2 (5 bases). The V gene's germline CDR1 is SGHRS and CDR2 YFSETQ. Trimming cost V 4 bases and J 0 bases, with 15 bases left between them. CDR3 length: 16 residues. This CDR3 reads CASSPRGRASTDTQYF. The CDR3 DNA is TGCGCCAGCAGCCCGAGAGGGCGGGCTAGCACAGATACGCAGTATTTT. The full variable domain, in which reference TRBV5-1 and TRBJ2-3 provide the parts outside the CDR3, is KAGVTQTPRYLIKTRGQQVTLSCSPISGHRSVSWYQQTPGQGLQFLFEYFSETQRNKGNFPGRFSGRQFSNSRSEMNVSTLELGDSALYLCASSPRGRASTDTQYFGPGTRLTVL.

The chain couples TRBV3-1 (or the pseudogene TRBV3-2) to TRBJ1-2; TRBD1 might be the D (6 bases). V lost 3 bases and J 4 bases, leaving 15 bases between the germline ends. CDR1 and CDR2 (germline): LGHDT, YNNKEL (reference sequence). The CDR3 spans 15 residues. In DNA form, the CDR3 reads TGTGCCAGCAGCCATCCACAGGGAATTGGCTATGGCTACACCTTC. Protein sequence: CASSHPQGIGYGYTF.

V is TRBV2 and J is TRBJ1-2; tentative D call: TRBD1 (5 bases). Deletions cut 6 bases from V and 7 bases from J, with 24 bases between. This CDR3 comprises 16 residues. Germline lookup yields CDR1 SNHLY and CDR2 FYNNEI. This chain's CDR3 is CASSRGTDLLSGGYTF. CDR3 DNA sequence: TGTGCCAGCAGCCGGGGGACTGACCTCTTATCGGGTGGCTACACCTTC.

This rearrangement joins TRBV7-8 to TRBJ1-3; D is perhaps TRBD1 (6 bases). The CDR3 is 15 residues long. V was clipped by 4 bases and J by 0 bases, with 10 bases between them. The germline gives CDR1 SGHVS, CDR2 FQNEAQ. The CDR3 nucleotides read TGTGCCAGCAGCTGGGACACCAACTCTGGAAACACCATATATTTT. It specifies CASSWDTNSGNTIYF.

The chain uses TRBV27 and TRBJ2-2, with D perhaps matching TRBD1 (5 bases). In germline, CDR1 is MNHEY, CDR2 SMNVEV (reference sequence). CDR3 length equals 13 residues. V was trimmed by 7 bases and J by 4 bases, leaving 10 bases between them. CDR3 DNA: TGTGCCAGCAAACAGGCCCCCACCGGGGAGCTGTTTTTT. Translating gives CASKQAPTGELFF.

The chain's CDR3 is CASSRDTVETQYF. The CDR3 nucleotides read TGTGCCAGTAGTAGGGACACGGTTGAGACCCAGTACTTC. J is TRBJ2-5 and V is TRBV19; a possible D gene is TRBD1 (6 bases). There are 13 residues in the CDR3. Germline V gene lookup returns CDR1 LNHDA and CDR2 SQIVND (reference sequence). Trimming took off 4 bases at V and 5 bases at J, with 11 bases between the two ends.

The rearrangement joins TRBV5-4 to TRBJ1-6; D is perhaps TRBD1 (6 bases). Germline values: CDR1 SGHNT, CDR2 YYREEE (reference sequence). The CDR3 length is 13 residues. Trimming left V 3 bases short and J 10 bases short, with 11 bases between. The CDR3, as DNA: TGTGCCAGCAGCTCCAGGGGTGAGTCACCCCTCCACTTT. This sequence encodes CASSSRGESPLHF.

The V gene is TRBV6-1, the J gene TRBJ1-3; the D gene is possibly TRBD1 (6 bases). Per the germline V gene, CDR1 is MNHNS and CDR2 is SASEGT. The CDR3 consists of 16 residues. Trimming took 4 bases from V and 0 from J, leaving 13 bases between them. CDR3 protein: CASSGTGSYSGNTIYF. Here the CDR3 DNA reads TGTGCCAGCAGTGGCACAGGGTCCTACTCTGGAAACACCATATATTTT.

The chain recombines TRBV28 with TRBJ1-6; possibly TRBD1 for D (5 bases). The germline CDR1 and CDR2 sequences are MDHEN and SYDVKM. The CDR3 loop spans 15 amino acids. V was trimmed by 10 bases and J by 7 bases, leaving 20 bases between them. Written as DNA, the CDR3 is TGTGCCACAGAGCCCTCGGGTTGGGGGAATTCACCCCTCCACTTT. It specifies CATEPSGWGNSPLHF.

This chain uses TRBV30 with TRBJ2-3; tentatively, D is TRBD2 (6 bases). The germline V and J ends were trimmed by 4 bases and 0 bases, with 11 bases remaining between them. The length of the CDR3 is 14 residues. Germline V gives CDR1 GTSNPN, CDR2 SVGIG (reference sequence). The CDR3, as DNA: TGTGCCTGGACCGGACTAACTAGCACAGATACGCAGTATTTT. This translates into CAWTGLTSTDTQYF.

The V call is TRBV5-4, the J call TRBJ1-1; TRBD1 matches 9 bases. V gave up 5 bases and J gave up 5 bases; unmatched junction bases: 10. This CDR3 region has 15 residues. The germline gives CDR1 SGHNT, CDR2 YYREEE (reference sequence). In DNA form, the CDR3 reads TGTGCCAGCAGGACCCCGACAGGGGGGACAACTGAAGCTTTCTTT. Translated: CASRTPTGGTTEAFF.

The chain recombines TRBV7-2 with TRBJ2-7; 10 nucleotides align to TRBD2. CDR3 length: 18 residues. V lost 1 base to trimming and J lost 2 bases; unmatched junction nucleotides: 11. Germline V CDR1 and CDR2: SGHTA, FQGNSA. CDR3 nucleotide sequence: TGTGCCAGCAGCTTAGAGCTAGCGGGAGACCAAGGCCCCTACGAGCAGTACTTC. Translating it yields CASSLELAGDQGPYEQYF.

J is TRBJ1-2 and V is TRBV6-5; D is perhaps TRBD1 (5 bases). This CDR3 is built from 14 residues. Deletions cut 8 bases from V and 4 bases from J, with 17 bases between. Germline V lookup: CDR1 MNHEY, CDR2 SVGAGI. CDR3 sequence (DNA): TGTGCCAGCGGGGACGTGGGACTCCTCTATGGCTACACCTTC. This encodes CASGDVGLLYGYTF.

This clone was seen a single time. This chain joins TRBV19 and TRBJ1-4, with TRBD1 identical over 10 bases. The trim removed 9 bases at V and 7 bases at J, leaving 14 bases unmatched. This CDR3 has 16 residues. Germline assignment: CDR1 LNHDA and CDR2 SQIVND (reference sequence). CDR3 loop: CASMRRGQGGSEKLFF. CDR3 DNA: TGTGCCAGCATGCGCCGCGGACAGGGGGGTAGTGAAAAACTGTTTTTT. The full variable domain, its missing parts supplied by reference TRBV19 and TRBJ1-4, is DGGITQSPKYLFRKEGQNVTLSCEQNLNHDAMYWYRQDPGQGLRLIYYSQIVNDFQKGDIAEGYSVSREKKESFPLTVTSAQKNPTAFYLCASMRRGQGGSEKLFFGSGTQLSVL.

This chain joins TRBV6-2 or TRBV6-3 and TRBJ2-7; 10 nucleotides align to TRBD1. CDR1 MNHEY and CDR2 SVGEGT come from the germline V gene. The CDR3 consists of 19 residues. The J segment lost 1 base and the V segment lost 5 bases, leaving 17 bases of the junction unmatched. This chain's CDR3 is CASSQGQGFSRGKSYEQYF. CDR3 bases: TGTGCCAGCAGTCAGGGACAGGGGTTCTCCCGGGGGAAGTCCTACGAGCAGTACTTC.

V usage is TRBV7-3 and J usage is TRBJ2-7, with 8 positions matching TRBD1. The CDR3 runs 13 residues. The V and J ends lost 5 bases and 2 bases, in that order; junction bases with no gene match: 2. Looked up from germline, CDR1 is SGHTA and CDR2 is FQGTGA. The chain's CDR3 is CASSRGQAYEQYF. The CDR3 nucleotides read TGTGCCAGCAGCCGGGGACAGGCCTACGAGCAGTACTTC.

CDR3 loop: CASSAEWGGGNTGELFF. The CDR3, as DNA: TGTGCCAGCAGCGCCGAGTGGGGCGGGGGGAACACCGGGGAGCTGTTTTTT. This chain uses TRBV9 with TRBJ2-2, with TRBD2 identical over 7 bases. V lost 3 bases to trimming and J lost 1 base; unmatched junction nucleotides: 9. Germline CDR1 and CDR2: SGDLS and YYNGEE. The CDR3 has 17 residues.

The CDR3 nucleotides read TGTGCCAGCACCGAAAGGGCAGCCGATAATTCACCCCTCCACTTT. The encoded protein is CASTERAADNSPLHF. V usage is TRBV6-5 and J usage is TRBJ1-6; no clear D gene. The CDR3 totals 15 residues. Between the trimmed V and J ends, which lost 7 bases and 5 bases, there was a span of 15 bases. CDR1 is MNHEY, CDR2 SVGAGI, per germline.